A single sample gave rise to the 2 T cell receptor beta chains below, sequenced in a study of shared clonotypes between healthy human individuals (dated by TCRdb to about 2020). Receptor amplification or capture employed the immunoSEQ multiplex PCR assay. TCRdb took this table from immuneACCESS and kept in-frame rearrangements with V and J called. Such tables lack part of the clones; where checked against another copy, unresolved V genes explain under half of the gap, and the rest is unexplained. This sample has 2 million to 2.5 million clones in its table, and around 92% of those were observed once. The ten largest clones take up more than 0.35% of the sample. The sequencing input was naive CD4+ T cells from PBMCs. This specimen's cell subset or site label, per the study, means: CD45RA+ positively selected. Receptors originate from a man aged 18 to 29 in good health. Some clones in this sample may be carry-over from other donors' samples.

The chain couples TRBV7-2 to TRBJ2-7, with D hard to call. Trimming removed 2 bases at V and 2 bases at J, with 10 bases between. Germline V CDR1 and CDR2: SGHTA, FQGNSA. CDR3 length: 14 residues. In nucleotides, the CDR3 is TGTGCCAGCAGCTTAACGACCATTACCTACGAGCAGTACTTC. Its translation: CASSLTTITYEQYF.

The rearrangement uses TRBV5-1 and TRBJ2-1; TRBD2 matches 9 bases. CDR3 length: 14 residues. The trim removed 2 bases at V and 8 bases at J, leaving 5 bases unmatched. CDR1 and CDR2 from the germline V gene are SGHRS and YFSETQ. The CDR3 reads CASSFVAGVDEQFF. The CDR3 DNA reads as TGCGCCAGCAGCTTTGTAGCGGGAGTGGATGAGCAGTTCTTC.